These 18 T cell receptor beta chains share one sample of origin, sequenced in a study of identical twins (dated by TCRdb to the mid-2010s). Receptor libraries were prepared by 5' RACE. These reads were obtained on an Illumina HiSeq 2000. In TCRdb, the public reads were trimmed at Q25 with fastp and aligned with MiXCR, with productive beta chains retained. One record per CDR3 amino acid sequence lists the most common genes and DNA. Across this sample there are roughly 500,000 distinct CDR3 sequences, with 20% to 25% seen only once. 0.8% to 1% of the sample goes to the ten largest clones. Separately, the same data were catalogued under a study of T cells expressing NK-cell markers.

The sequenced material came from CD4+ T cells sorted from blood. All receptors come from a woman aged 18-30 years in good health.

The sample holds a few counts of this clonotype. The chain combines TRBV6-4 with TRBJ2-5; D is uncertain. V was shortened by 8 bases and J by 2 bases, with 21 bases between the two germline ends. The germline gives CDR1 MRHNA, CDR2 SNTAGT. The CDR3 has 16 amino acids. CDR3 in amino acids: CASPHTTATDQETQYF. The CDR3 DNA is TGTGCCAGCCCTCATACAACGGCAACCGATCAAGAGACCCAGTACTTC.

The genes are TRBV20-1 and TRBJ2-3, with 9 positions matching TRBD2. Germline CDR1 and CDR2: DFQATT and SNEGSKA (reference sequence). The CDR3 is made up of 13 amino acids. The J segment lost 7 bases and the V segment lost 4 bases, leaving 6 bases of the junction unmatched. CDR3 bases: TGCAGTGCTAATATAGCGGGGGCGTATACGCAGTATTTT. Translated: CSANIAGAYTQYF.

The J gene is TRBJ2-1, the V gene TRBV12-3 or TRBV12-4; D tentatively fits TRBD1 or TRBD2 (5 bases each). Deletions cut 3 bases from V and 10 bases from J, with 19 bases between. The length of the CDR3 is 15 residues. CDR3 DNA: TGTGCCAGCAGTTTTTTGGGGGATGCCCCCAAAGAGCAGTTCTTC. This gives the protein CASSFLGDAPKEQFF.

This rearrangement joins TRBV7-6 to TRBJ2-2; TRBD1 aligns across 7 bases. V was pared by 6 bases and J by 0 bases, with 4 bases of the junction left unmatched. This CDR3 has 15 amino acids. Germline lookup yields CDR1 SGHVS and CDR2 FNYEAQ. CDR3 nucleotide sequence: TGTGCCAGCAGTCGGGACAGTTCGAACACCGGGGAGCTGTTTTTT. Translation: CASSRDSSNTGELFF.

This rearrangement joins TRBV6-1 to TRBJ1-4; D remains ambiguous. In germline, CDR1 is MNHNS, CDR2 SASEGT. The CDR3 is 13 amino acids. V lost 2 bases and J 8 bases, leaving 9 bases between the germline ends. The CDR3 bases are TGTGCCAGCAGTGAATTACCGGGGGAAAAACTGTTTTTT. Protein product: CASSELPGEKLFF.

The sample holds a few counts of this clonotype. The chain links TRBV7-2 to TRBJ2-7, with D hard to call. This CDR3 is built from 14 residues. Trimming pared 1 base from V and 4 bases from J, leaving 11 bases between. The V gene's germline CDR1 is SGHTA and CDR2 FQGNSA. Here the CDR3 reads CASSLVWASYEQYF. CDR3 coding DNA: TGTGCCAGCAGCTTAGTATGGGCCAGTTACGAGCAGTACTTC. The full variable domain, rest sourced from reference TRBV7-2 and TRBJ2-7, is GAGVSQSPSNKVTEKGKDVELRCDPISGHTALYWYRQSLGQGLEFLIYFQGNSAPDKSGLPSDRFSAERTGGSVSTLTIQRTQQEDSAVYLCASSLVWASYEQYFGPGTRLTVT.

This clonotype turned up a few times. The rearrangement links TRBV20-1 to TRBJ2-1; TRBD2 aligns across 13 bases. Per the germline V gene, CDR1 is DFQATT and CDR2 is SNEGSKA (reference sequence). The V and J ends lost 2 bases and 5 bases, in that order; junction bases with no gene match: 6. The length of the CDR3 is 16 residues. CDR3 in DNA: TGCAGTGCTAGAAGGACTAGCGGGAGTGCCGACAATGAGCAGTTCTTC. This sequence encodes CSARRTSGSADNEQFF.

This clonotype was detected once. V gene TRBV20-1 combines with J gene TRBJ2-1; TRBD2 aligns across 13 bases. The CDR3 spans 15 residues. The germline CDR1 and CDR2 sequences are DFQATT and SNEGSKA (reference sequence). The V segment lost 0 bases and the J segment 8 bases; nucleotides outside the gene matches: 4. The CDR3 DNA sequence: TGCAGTGCTAGAGATTCAGGACTAGCGGGAGATGAGCAGTTCTTC. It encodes CSARDSGLAGDEQFF.

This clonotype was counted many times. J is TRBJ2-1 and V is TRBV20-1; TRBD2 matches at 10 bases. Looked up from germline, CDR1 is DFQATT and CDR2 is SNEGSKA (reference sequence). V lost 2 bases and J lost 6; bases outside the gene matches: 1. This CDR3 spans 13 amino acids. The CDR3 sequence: CSARLAGVNEQFF. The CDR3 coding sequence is TGCAGTGCTAGACTAGCGGGAGTCAATGAGCAGTTCTTC.

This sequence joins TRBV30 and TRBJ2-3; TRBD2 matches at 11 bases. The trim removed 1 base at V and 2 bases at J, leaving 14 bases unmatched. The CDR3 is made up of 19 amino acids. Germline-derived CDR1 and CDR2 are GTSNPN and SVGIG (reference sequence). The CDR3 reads CAWSASADGTSGITDTQYF. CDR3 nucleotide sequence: TGTGCCTGGAGTGCCTCGGCTGATGGGACTAGCGGAATCACAGATACGCAGTATTTT.

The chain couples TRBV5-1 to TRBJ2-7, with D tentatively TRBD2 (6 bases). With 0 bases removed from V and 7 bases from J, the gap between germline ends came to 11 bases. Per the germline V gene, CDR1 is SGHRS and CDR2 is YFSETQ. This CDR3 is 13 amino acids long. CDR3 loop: CASSLVGGNEQYF. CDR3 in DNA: TGCGCCAGCAGCTTGGTGGGGGGTAATGAGCAGTACTTC.

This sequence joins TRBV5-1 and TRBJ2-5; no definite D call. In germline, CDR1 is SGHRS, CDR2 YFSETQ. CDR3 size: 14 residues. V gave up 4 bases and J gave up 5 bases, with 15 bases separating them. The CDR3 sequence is CASSQLGSEETQYF. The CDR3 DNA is TGCGCCAGCAGCCAGCTAGGTAGTGAGGAGACCCAGTACTTC.

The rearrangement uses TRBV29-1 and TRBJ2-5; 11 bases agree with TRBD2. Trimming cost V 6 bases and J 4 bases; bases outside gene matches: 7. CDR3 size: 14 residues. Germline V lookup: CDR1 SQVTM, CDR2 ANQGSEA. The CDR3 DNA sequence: TGCAGCGTACTAGCGGGGGTTGGTTTAGAGACCCAGTACTTC. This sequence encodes CSVLAGVGLETQYF.

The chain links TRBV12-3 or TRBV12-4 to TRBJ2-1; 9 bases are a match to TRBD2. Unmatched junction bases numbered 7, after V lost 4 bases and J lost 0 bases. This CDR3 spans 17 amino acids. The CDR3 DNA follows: TGTGCCAGCAGTTCTGGTAGCGGGGGAAGCTCCTACAATGAGCAGTTCTTC. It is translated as CASSSGSGGSSYNEQFF.

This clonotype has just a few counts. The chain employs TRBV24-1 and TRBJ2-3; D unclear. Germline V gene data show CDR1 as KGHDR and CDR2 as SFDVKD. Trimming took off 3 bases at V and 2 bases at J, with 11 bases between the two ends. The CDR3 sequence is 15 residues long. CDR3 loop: CATSDPLDPTDTQYF. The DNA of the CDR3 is TGTGCCACCAGTGATCCCCTAGACCCCACAGATACGCAGTATTTT.

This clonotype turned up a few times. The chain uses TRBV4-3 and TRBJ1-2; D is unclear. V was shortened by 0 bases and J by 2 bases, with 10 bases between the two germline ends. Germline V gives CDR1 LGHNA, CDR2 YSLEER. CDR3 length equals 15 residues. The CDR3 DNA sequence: TGCGCCAGCAGCCAAGATTTAGGGCAGAACTATGGCTACACCTTC. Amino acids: CASSQDLGQNYGYTF.

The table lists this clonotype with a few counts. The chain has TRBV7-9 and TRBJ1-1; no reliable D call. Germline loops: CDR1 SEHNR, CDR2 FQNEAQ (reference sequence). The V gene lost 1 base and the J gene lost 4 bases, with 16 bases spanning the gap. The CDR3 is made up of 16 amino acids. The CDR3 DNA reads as TGTGCCAGCAGCTTAGGCGGAGACAACAGAGGCACTGAAGCTTTCTTT. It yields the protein CASSLGGDNRGTEAFF.

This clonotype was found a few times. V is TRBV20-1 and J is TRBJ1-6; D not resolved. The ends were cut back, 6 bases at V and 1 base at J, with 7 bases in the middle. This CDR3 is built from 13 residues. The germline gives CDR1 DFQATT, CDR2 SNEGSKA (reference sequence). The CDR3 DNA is TGCAGTGCCCGGAATTCCTATAATTCACCCCTCCACTTT. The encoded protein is CSARNSYNSPLHF.